This is a list of T cell receptor beta chains from one sample in a study of cytomegalovirus exposure and HLA in healthy donors. Assay: immunoSEQ multiplex PCR; the TCRdb copy retains only in-frame clones and omits some. This table holds about 130,000 clones, about 82% found once. The sequencing sample was made of PBMCs. These receptors were collected from a boy younger than 18 in good health and CMV-seronegative. Both conserved end residues are part of each CDR3. The order of the fields is D gene, V gene, J gene, clone size, CDR3 DNA, CDR3 protein. D genes are given only for firm matches. Some rows mark clone size as missing; the rest say once, few, many or name a class of expanded clone.

TRBD1	TRBV6-1	TRBJ2-7	-	TGTGCCATAAACCGGGACAGGGTCTACGAGCAGTACTTC	CAINRDRVYEQYF
-	TRBV4-1	TRBJ1-1	-	TGCGCCAGCAGCCGCGCGGGGCGGGAAGCTTTCTTT	CASSRAGREAFF
-	TRBV30	TRBJ1-3	-	TGTGCCGGGGGGAGGCTCCTCTCTGGAAACACCATATATTTT	CAGGRLLSGNTIYF
TRBD2	TRBV5-1	TRBJ2-3	-	TGCGCCAGCAGCTTCACCGGGACTAGCGGCACAGATACGCAGTATTTT	CASSFTGTSGTDTQYF
-	TRBV7-2	TRBJ2-7	-	TGTGCCAGCAGCGGAGGACTCGGTCGCTCCTACGAGCAGTACTTC	CASSGGLGRSYEQYF
-	TRBV2	TRBJ2-7	once	TGTGCCAACCGACAGACAGGCCTGTACGAGCAGTACTTC	CANRQTGLYEQYF
TRBD2	TRBV5-1	TRBJ2-3	-	TGCGCCAGCAGCCCGCTAGCGGGATCTGAGGGTACGCAGTATTTT	CASSPLAGSEGTQYF
TRBD1	TRBV7-9	TRBJ2-5	-	TGTGCCAGCAGCCCAGGGGGTCGGGAGACCCAGTACTTC	CASSPGGRETQYF
-	TRBV30	TRBJ1-1	once	TGTGCCTGGAGTGTTACGACAGGCGGCACTGAAGCTTTCTTT	CAWSVTTGGTEAFF
-	TRBV29-1	TRBJ1-2	-	TGCAGCGTCGACGGGACAACTTCTGGCTACACCTTC	CSVDGTTSGYTF
TRBD2	TRBV5-1	TRBJ2-2	-	TGCGCCAGCACTCTGACTAGCCGGAACACCGGGGAGCTGTTTTTT	CASTLTSRNTGELFF
TRBD2	TRBV30	TRBJ2-7	-	TGTGCCTGGAGTGTACAGTGGCGGGAGGACTCCTACGAGCAGTACTTC	CAWSVQWREDSYEQYF
-	TRBV4-1	TRBJ2-2	once	TGCGCCAGCAGCCGGGTGAGCGTCACCGGGGAGCTGTTTTTT	CASSRVSVTGELFF
-	TRBV30	TRBJ2-1	-	TGTGCCTGGAGTAACAGGGCCGATGAGCAGTTCTTC	CAWSNRADEQFF
-	TRBV18	TRBJ1-1	-	TGTGCCAGCTCACCAGGGGCCAGCTCGAACACTGAAGCTTTCTTT	CASSPGASSNTEAFF
-	TRBV19	TRBJ1-1	-	TGTGCCAGTAGTCTTTGGACAGCGCCGAACGTCGCTGAAGCTTTCTTT	CASSLWTAPNVAEAFF
-	TRBV5-8	TRBJ2-7	-	TGTGCCAGCAGCTTCTCAGGACTGTCTCGCGAGCAGTACTTC	CASSFSGLSREQYF
TRBD2	TRBV7-8	TRBJ2-1	-	TGTGCCAGTCTGAGCGGGAGTGGCGACAATGAGCAGTTCTTC	CASLSGSGDNEQFF
-	TRBV4-3	TRBJ1-2	once	TGCGCCAGCAGCCAAGACCGCAGTCATAACTATGGCTACACCTTC	CASSQDRSHNYGYTF
TRBD2	TRBV7-9	TRBJ2-3	few	TGTGCCAGCAGTTTTAGCGGGAGGGGGCTTGATACGCAGTATTTT	CASSFSGRGLDTQYF
TRBD2	TRBV9	TRBJ2-3	few	TGTGCCAGCAGCCTGGGAGTAGCGGGAGAAACGCAGTATTTT	CASSLGVAGETQYF
-	TRBV6-5	TRBJ1-1	few	TGTGCCAGCAGTTACTCTGGGCAGGCTACTGAAGCTTTCTTT	CASSYSGQATEAFF
-	TRBV6-5	TRBJ2-1	-	TGTGCCAGCAGTTTATCGGGACTCCTCAATGAGCAGTTCTTC	CASSLSGLLNEQFF
-	TRBV15	TRBJ1-2	once	TGTGCCACCAGCAGGGCAGGGTCCTATGGCTACACCTTC	CATSRAGSYGYTF
-	TRBV14	TRBJ1-3	-	TGTGCCAGCAGCCAAGGCGCTGGAAACACCATATATTTT	CASSQGAGNTIYF
TRBD2	TRBV6-5	TRBJ2-5	-	TGTGCCAGCAGTTTATGGGGGGGAGAGACCCAGTACTTC	CASSLWGGETQYF
TRBD2	TRBV7-9	TRBJ2-1	-	TGTGCCAGCAGCCTCCTCGCGGGAGCTGAGCAGTTCTTC	CASSLLAGAEQFF